The text below deals with one TCR beta chain. Its antigen remains unidentified. From germline, CDR1 is MGHRA and CDR2 YSYEKL. The CDR3 sequence is 16 residues long. V shed 6 bases, J shed 0 bases, and the junction held 7 bases outside the gene matches. Measured with immunoSEQ multiplex PCR; TCRdb has only the in-frame clones, and not every one. Of about 74,000 clones in the sample, 80% to 85% were seen once. The data were obtained in a study of PD-L1 blockade in urothelial cancer. Study background: Blood analysis took place 3 weeks (second dose) and 6 weeks after treatment start. Median T cell yield from blood was 110,000 to 150,000. Overall study findings and caveats: Below-median pretreatment blood TCR clonality was associated with improved progression-free and overall survival.

This clonotype originated in a man between 65 and 85 years old with urothelial cancer. V usage is TRBV4-1 and J usage is TRBJ1-1, with TRBD1 matching over 10 bases. The input for sequencing was PBMCs, taken around atezolizumab (anti-PD-L1) treatment. The CDR3 sequence is CASSLGTGAMNTEAFF. DNA for the CDR3: TGCGCCAGCAGTCTCGGGACAGGGGCCATGAACACTGAAGCTTTCTTT.